This T cell receptor (beta chain) was sequenced for a study of CD8 T cells in ankylosing spondylitis. Study-level findings and limits: A TCR beta motif of about 8 highly homologous variants seemed to mark ankylosing spondylitis blood.

TCRdb re-derived calls from the 5' RACE reads in MiXCR, one entry per CDR3 protein. Of more than 600,000 distinct CDR3 sequences listed, 15% to 20% are singletons. This clonotype has a handful of counts. Antigen specificity is unknown. This TCR was sampled from a male donor with ankylosing spondylitis. Material for sequencing was blood, either unsorted or a sorted T cell fraction (not recorded which).

Here the CDR3 DNA reads TGTGCCAGCAGCCCCCTTGGCCGGTTCACAGATACGCAGTATTTT. Translated, it gives CASSPLGRFTDTQYF. The rearrangement uses TRBV6-1 and TRBJ2-3, with D unclear. Germline CDR1 and CDR2: MNHNS and SASEGT. With 6 bases removed from V and 2 bases from J, the gap between germline ends came to 15 bases. The CDR3 contains 15 residues.